This T cell receptor beta chain was recorded in a study of beta chain features in type 1 diabetes. Study-level information: Patient and healthy donor groups were alike in age, gender and cell yields.

With respect to this clone: The target antigen is unknown.

Isolated RNA was reverse transcribed in full, so expressed TCRB transcripts were sequenced. Clones were sequenced by immunoSEQ multiplex PCR, and TCRdb holds only the in-frame ones, with some missing. The table records 680,000 or so clones, roughly a sixth of them present only once. Study-level points and caveats: A pattern of fewer insertions and more deletions at VDJ junctions was seen in type 1 diabetes patients. Moderate yet significant TCRB CDR3 shortening was seen in Type 1 diabetes patients in all four CD4+ subsets.

Per donor, one heparinised blood draw averaged approximately 120 mL. From germline, CDR1 is GTSNPN and CDR2 SVGIG (reference sequence). CDR3 length: 8 residues. Between the trimmed V and J ends, which lost 7 bases and 5 bases, there was a span of 2 bases. This sequence originates from a man younger than 35 in good health. The chain is built from TRBV30 and TRBJ1-2; D gene unclear. The sequenced material came from naive CD4+ T cells from blood. The CDR3 reads CALYGYTF. The CDR3 nucleotides read TGTGCCTTGTATGGCTACACCTTC.